Shown below are 29 T cell receptor beta chains from a single sample sequenced in a study of synovial regulatory T cells in juvenile arthritis. Generated by immunoSEQ multiplex PCR, the TCRdb table keeps only in-frame clones and is missing some. The repertoire shows 7,500 to 10,000 clones; the top ten hold 0.8% to 1%. The specimen sequenced was Treg cells from blood. Subset noted: remaining (HLA-DR-negative) circulating blood Treg cells. The receptors were sampled from a donor between 2 and 29 years old with juvenile idiopathic arthritis.

The chain carries TRBV19 and TRBJ1-5. Germline V gene lookup returns CDR1 LNHDA and CDR2 SQIVND (reference sequence). The CDR3 sequence is 19 residues long. No DNA was logged. The CDR3 sequence: CASKSRTGNVGIRGQPQHF.

The rearrangement uses TRBV6-6 and TRBJ1-5. The CDR3 has 16 amino acids. No DNA is given. Germline V lookup: CDR1 MNHNY, CDR2 SVGAGI (reference sequence). CDR3 residues: CASSYSAGGSNQPQHF.

This sequence joins TRBV18 and TRBJ2-2; TCRdb's assignment of TRBD1 cannot be checked, as there is no DNA. The CDR3 is 15 amino acids. DNA for this receptor is not on file. From germline, CDR1 is KGHSH and CDR2 LQKENI. CDR3 sequence: CASSPQQGNTGELFF. Supplemented by reference TRBV18 and TRBJ2-2, the full variable domain reads NAGVMQNPRHLVRRRGQEARLRCSPMKGHSHVYWYRQLPEEGLKFMVYLQKENIIDESGMPKERFSAEFPKEGPSILRIQQVVRGDSAAYFCASSPQQGNTGELFFGEGSRLTVL.

By frequency, this clone is medium-sized (0.01 to 0.1%). This chain joins TRBV4-1 and TRBJ1-6. Germline lookup yields CDR1 MGHRA and CDR2 YSYEKL. CDR3 length: 16 amino acids. DNA for this receptor is not on file. Here the CDR3 reads CASSQTSRTYNSPLHF.

This chain joins TRBV5-1 and TRBJ1-2; the TCRdb call, TRBD1, lacks DNA for checking. Germline V lookup: CDR1 SGHRS, CDR2 YFSETQ. The CDR3 runs to 13 residues. DNA for this receptor is not on file. The CDR3 protein is CASSIGQGDGYTF.

The chain is built from TRBV18 and TRBJ2-3. Germline lookup yields CDR1 KGHSH and CDR2 LQKENI. The CDR3 totals 14 residues. No coding sequence is recorded. Here the CDR3 reads CASSPIRRTDTQYF.

The chain carries TRBV10-3 and TRBJ1-4. Germline values: CDR1 ENHRY, CDR2 SYGVKD. This CDR3 has 13 amino acids. The DNA sequence is not available. CDR3 protein: CAISESLGNKLFF.

The chain links TRBV10-1 to TRBJ2-7; TCRdb indicates TRBD2, and absent DNA this call remains unverified. Germline values: CDR1 WNHNN, CDR2 SYGVQD (reference sequence). The CDR3 covers 14 residues. DNA was not recorded. Here the CDR3 reads CASSPDGLPYEQYF.

This sequence joins TRBV10-3 and TRBJ2-3; checking the TCRdb D call of TRBD2 is not possible without DNA. This CDR3 spans 14 amino acids. There is no recorded DNA. Germline V gene sequence: CDR1 ENHRY, CDR2 SYGVKD. CDR3 sequence: CAISVERSTDTQYF.

The genes are TRBV19 and TRBJ2-7; TCRdb's D gene call, TRBD2, goes unchecked for lack of DNA. The CDR3 is made up of 16 amino acids. The coding DNA is unavailable. CDR1 is LNHDA, CDR2 SQIVND, per germline (reference sequence). CDR3 sequence: CASSRGSGGASYEQYF.

The rearrangement uses TRBV7-2 and TRBJ1-6. CDR1 SGHTA and CDR2 FQGNSA come from the germline V gene. The length of the CDR3 is 16 residues. No nucleotide data were recorded. Here the CDR3 reads CASSLVASSYNSPLHF.

This clone is labeled medium-sized based on frequency. The chain has TRBV7-9 and TRBJ1-3; as DNA is missing, the TRBD1 call by TCRdb cannot be tested. Germline loops: CDR1 SEHNR, CDR2 FQNEAQ (reference sequence). CDR3 length: 16 residues. Nucleotide data are not available. This chain's CDR3 is CASRRRQESSGNTIYF.

The rearrangement links TRBV11-2 to TRBJ1-1; TCRdb's D call of TRBD1 is untestable without DNA. This CDR3 is 11 amino acids long. Nucleotide data are not available. Germline V gene data show CDR1 as SGHAT and CDR2 as FQNNGV. CDR3 residues: CASSRTVGAFF.

The V and J genes are TRBV15 and TRBJ2-7. The CDR3 consists of 15 residues. Only the protein is available. The V gene's germline CDR1 is LNHNV and CDR2 YYDKDF (reference sequence). CDR3 protein: CATSRGVDRYYEQYF.

The chain couples TRBV6-6 to TRBJ2-7; TCRdb's D call of TRBD2 is untestable without DNA. Germline-derived CDR1 and CDR2 are MNHNY and SVGAGI (reference sequence). This CDR3 has 13 residues. No DNA appears here. The CDR3 spells CASREGGSYEQYF.

The rearrangement links TRBV6-5 to TRBJ2-7; with no DNA, the TCRdb D assignment of TRBD2 cannot be verified. Germline-derived CDR1 and CDR2 are MNHEY and SVGAGI. This CDR3 comprises 13 residues. No DNA is recorded. CDR3 region: CASSYREGYEQYF.

V and J are TRBV19 and TRBJ1-5; TCRdb gives TRBD1 as the D gene, but with no DNA this cannot be confirmed. CDR1 LNHDA and CDR2 SQIVND come from the germline V gene (reference sequence). CDR3 length: 15 residues. No DNA sequence is on record. The CDR3 is CATGQGSYSNQPQHF.

The chain has TRBV19 and TRBJ2-7. Germline V gene lookup returns CDR1 LNHDA and CDR2 SQIVND (reference sequence). The CDR3 runs 15 residues. No DNA sequence is on record. CDR3 amino acids: CASKNLGTGDYEQYF.

The V gene is TRBV10-3, the J gene TRBJ2-5; absent DNA, TCRdb's TRBD1 call cannot be checked. This CDR3 has 14 residues. The DNA is unrecorded. Germline values: CDR1 ENHRY, CDR2 SYGVKD. CDR3 residues: CAISESSRQETQYF.

The rearrangement links TRBV18 to TRBJ2-6. Germline assignment: CDR1 KGHSH and CDR2 LQKENI. The CDR3 contains 14 residues. There is no recorded DNA. The CDR3 loop is CASSPPNGANVLTF.

V gene TRBV19 combines with J gene TRBJ2-7; lacking DNA, the TRBD2 call made by TCRdb goes unchecked. The CDR3 is made up of 14 amino acids. This entry has no DNA. Per the germline V gene, CDR1 is LNHDA and CDR2 is SQIVND (reference sequence). CDR3 in amino acids: CASSMGRAAYEQYF.

This sequence joins TRBV4-2 and TRBJ2-3; TCRdb's D gene call, TRBD2, goes unchecked for lack of DNA. The CDR3 length is 15 residues. No coding sequence is recorded. CDR1 and CDR2 (germline): LGHNA, YNFKEQ. This CDR3 is CASSPRDSAWDTQYF.

J is TRBJ2-2 and V is TRBV5-4; the TRBD2 assignment by TCRdb is unverifiable without DNA. CDR3 length equals 17 residues. No nucleotide data were recorded. Germline V gene data show CDR1 as SGHNT and CDR2 as YYREEE (reference sequence). Here the CDR3 reads CASSFTSGRVPTGELFF.

The genes are TRBV5-1 and TRBJ1-1. This CDR3 contains 11 residues. No coding sequence is recorded. From germline, CDR1 is SGHRS and CDR2 YFSETQ. The CDR3 sequence: CASSRGSEAFF.

J is TRBJ1-3 and V is TRBV4-3; TCRdb picks TRBD1, but there is no DNA to check that call. The CDR3 loop spans 17 amino acids. Nucleotide data are not available. Germline V gene lookup returns CDR1 LGHNA and CDR2 YSLEER. CDR3 protein: CASSQYQTGRTGNTIYF.

The chain is built from TRBV5-5 and TRBJ1-4. This CDR3 has 15 amino acids. No DNA is listed. CDR1 and CDR2 from the germline V gene are SGHKS and YYEKEE (reference sequence). CDR3 sequence reads: CASSLSPNWGEKLFF.

This sequence joins TRBV6-1 and TRBJ1-6. CDR1 and CDR2 from the germline V gene are MNHNS and SASEGT. This CDR3 has 13 residues. DNA is not recorded here. CDR3 amino acids: CASDGTAASPLHF.

This sequence joins TRBV27 and TRBJ1-1. Germline V gene sequence: CDR1 MNHEY, CDR2 SMNVEV (reference sequence). CDR3 length: 13 residues. DNA is not recorded here. Here the CDR3 reads CASSGPRRAEAFF.

CDR3 region: CASSTRVVSGELFF. The gene calls are TRBV19 and TRBJ2-2; absent DNA, TCRdb's TRBD2 call cannot be checked. The CDR3 runs 14 residues. DNA is not recorded here. The germline V gene has CDR1 LNHDA and CDR2 SQIVND (reference sequence).